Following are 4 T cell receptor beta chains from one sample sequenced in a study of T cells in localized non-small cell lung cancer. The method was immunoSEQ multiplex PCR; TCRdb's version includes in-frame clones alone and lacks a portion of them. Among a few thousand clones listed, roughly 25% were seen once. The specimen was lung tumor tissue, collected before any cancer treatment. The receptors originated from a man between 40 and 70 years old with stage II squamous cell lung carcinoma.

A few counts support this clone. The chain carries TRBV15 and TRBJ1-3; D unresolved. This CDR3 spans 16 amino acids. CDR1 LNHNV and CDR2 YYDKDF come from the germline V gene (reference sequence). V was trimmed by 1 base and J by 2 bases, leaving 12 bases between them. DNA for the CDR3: TGTGCCACCAGCAGAGTAGGCTCGGGAACTGGAAACACCATATATTTT. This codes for CATSRVGSGTGNTIYF.

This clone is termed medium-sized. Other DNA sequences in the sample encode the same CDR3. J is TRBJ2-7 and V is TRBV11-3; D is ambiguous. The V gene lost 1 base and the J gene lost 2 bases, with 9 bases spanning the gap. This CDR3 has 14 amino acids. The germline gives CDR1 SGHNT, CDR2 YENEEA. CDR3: CASSLVPGAYEQYF. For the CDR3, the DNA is TGTGCCAGCAGCTTAGTTCCCGGAGCCTACGAGCAGTACTTC.

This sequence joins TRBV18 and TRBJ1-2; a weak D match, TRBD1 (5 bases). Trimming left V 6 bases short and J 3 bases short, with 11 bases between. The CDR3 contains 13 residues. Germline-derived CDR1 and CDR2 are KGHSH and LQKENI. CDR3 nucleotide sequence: TGTGCCAGCTCGCCGGACACTGACTATGGCTACACCTTC. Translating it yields CASSPDTDYGYTF.

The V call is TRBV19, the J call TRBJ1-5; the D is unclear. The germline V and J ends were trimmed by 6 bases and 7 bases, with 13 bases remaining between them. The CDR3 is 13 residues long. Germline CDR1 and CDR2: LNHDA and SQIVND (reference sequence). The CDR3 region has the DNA TGTGCCAGTAGAGGGAGGACCGGGCAGCCCCAGCATTTT. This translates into CASRGRTGQPQHF.